This T cell receptor beta chain was captured in a study of blood T cells in healthy people across ages. The germline V gene has CDR1 MDHEN and CDR2 SYDVKM. This CDR3 region has 13 residues. Trimming pared 8 bases from V and 1 base from J, leaving 11 bases between. The use of a sample-barcoded 5' primer and a J-beta primer mix characterized a second PCR of about 7 to 12 cycles. TCRdb called the 5' RACE reads again in MiXCR, with one record for every CDR3 protein. The table includes some 940,000 distinct CDR3 sequences, 25% to 30% detected once. This clonotype occurred a few times. This sample also appeared in a second study, on T cells of mothers and their children. That publication notes: Donors comprised three healthy Caucasian mothers plus their six children.

The specimen sequenced was blood. This sequence originates from a woman aged 40 to 50 in good health. The rearrangement links TRBV28 to TRBJ1-1, with D unclear. CDR3 bases: TGTGCCAGCTGGTCGGAGCCGAACACTGAAGCTTTCTTT. It specifies CASWSEPNTEAFF.